This is a list of T cell receptor beta chains from one sample in a study of blood T cell repertoires in COVID-19. Profiled with immunoSEQ multiplex PCR; TCRdb holds only in-frame clones, not every one. Of about 180,000 clones in the sample, approximately 80% were seen once. Sequences were obtained from peripheral blood. These TCRs come from a human donor in a cohort sampled during active COVID-19. CDR3s include the opening cysteine and the closing phenylalanine or tryptophan. A D gene is named only where the DNA matches it firmly. Expanded clones get a size class; other rows say once, few or many, or leave the size out.

J gene: TRBJ2-2
D gene: TRBD2
V gene: TRBV6-6
clone size: NA
CDR3 protein: CASRRTSGLNTGELFF
CDR3 DNA: TGTGCCAGCAGACGGACTAGCGGGCTTAACACCGGGGAGCTGTTTTTT

J gene: TRBJ1-4
D gene: NA
V gene: TRBV12-3/TRBV12-4
clone size: NA
CDR3 protein: CASSPYRAGKLFF
CDR3 DNA: TGTGCCAGCAGTCCATACAGGGCCGGAAAACTGTTTTTT

J gene: TRBJ2-7
D gene: NA
V gene: TRBV19
clone size: NA
CDR3 protein: CATQGWEDREQYF
CDR3 DNA: TGTGCCACCCAAGGGTGGGAGGACCGCGAGCAGTACTTC

J gene: TRBJ2-5
D gene: NA
V gene: TRBV29-1
clone size: NA
CDR3 protein: CSALSGQTVQETQYF
CDR3 DNA: TGCAGCGCCTTATCAGGACAGACCGTCCAAGAGACCCAGTACTTC

J gene: TRBJ1-1
D gene: NA
V gene: TRBV18
clone size: NA
CDR3 protein: CASSPEGAEAFF
CDR3 DNA: TGTGCCAGCTCACCAGAAGGGGCTGAAGCTTTCTTT

J gene: TRBJ2-5
D gene: TRBD1
V gene: TRBV7-7
clone size: NA
CDR3 protein: CASRQTGGGGETQYF
CDR3 DNA: TGTGCTAGCAGACAAACAGGGGGTGGCGGGGAGACCCAGTACTTC

J gene: TRBJ2-7
D gene: TRBD1
V gene: TRBV20-1
clone size: NA
CDR3 protein: CSASWGQGLTTYEQYF
CDR3 DNA: TGCAGTGCTAGTTGGGGACAGGGGCTAACCACCTACGAGCAGTACTTC

J gene: TRBJ1-5
D gene: TRBD1
V gene: TRBV6-2/TRBV6-3
clone size: once
CDR3 protein: CASSTGGNQPQHF
CDR3 DNA: TGTGCCAGCAGTACAGGGGGTAATCAGCCCCAGCATTTT

J gene: TRBJ2-1
D gene: TRBD2
V gene: TRBV19
clone size: NA
CDR3 protein: CASRRSGSSYNEQFF
CDR3 DNA: TGTGCCAGTAGGAGAAGCGGGAGCTCCTACAATGAGCAGTTCTTC

J gene: TRBJ2-5
D gene: NA
V gene: TRBV18
clone size: NA
CDR3 protein: CASSPPAGEETQYF
CDR3 DNA: TGTGCCAGCTCACCACCGGCAGGGGAAGAGACCCAGTACTTC

J gene: TRBJ1-5
D gene: NA
V gene: TRBV10-1
clone size: once
CDR3 protein: CASSEEGFGQRQPQHF
CDR3 DNA: TGCGCCAGCAGTGAAGAGGGGTTCGGACAGCGACAGCCCCAGCATTTT

J gene: TRBJ1-5
D gene: TRBD1
V gene: TRBV12-5
clone size: NA
CDR3 protein: CASGEGQVISQPQHF
CDR3 DNA: TGTGCTAGTGGAGAGGGACAGGTGATCAGCCAGCCCCAGCATTTT

J gene: TRBJ2-7
D gene: TRBD1
V gene: TRBV2
clone size: NA
CDR3 protein: CASRETGGHEQYF
CDR3 DNA: TGTGCCAGCAGAGAGACAGGGGGCCACGAGCAGTACTTC

J gene: TRBJ1-5
D gene: TRBD1
V gene: TRBV2
clone size: NA
CDR3 protein: CASRRVGQGINQPQHF
CDR3 DNA: TGTGCCAGCAGGCGAGTCGGACAGGGAATAAATCAGCCCCAGCATTTT

J gene: TRBJ2-7
D gene: TRBD2
V gene: TRBV5-4
clone size: NA
CDR3 protein: CASSPGTSGGHYEQYF
CDR3 DNA: TGTGCCAGCAGCCCAGGGACTAGCGGGGGACACTACGAGCAGTACTTC

J gene: TRBJ1-3
D gene: NA
V gene: TRBV7-9
clone size: NA
CDR3 protein: CASSFRESGNTIYF
CDR3 DNA: TGTGCCAGCAGCTTTCGGGAGAGCGGGAACACCATATATTTT

J gene: TRBJ2-7
D gene: TRBD2
V gene: TRBV6-5
clone size: NA
CDR3 protein: CASHEGTSVIEQYF
CDR3 DNA: TGTGCCAGTCACGAAGGGACTAGCGTCATCGAGCAGTACTTC

J gene: TRBJ2-7
D gene: TRBD1
V gene: TRBV27
clone size: NA
CDR3 protein: CASSTGTGVYEQYF
CDR3 DNA: TGTGCCAGCAGTACCGGGACAGGGGTCTACGAGCAGTACTTC

J gene: TRBJ1-5
D gene: NA
V gene: TRBV18
clone size: NA
CDR3 protein: CASSPERVGQPQHF
CDR3 DNA: TGTGCCAGCTCACCGGAGCGGGTGGGCCAGCCCCAGCATTTT

J gene: TRBJ1-1
D gene: NA
V gene: TRBV19
clone size: NA
CDR3 protein: CASSVGGVNTEAFF
CDR3 DNA: TGTGCCAGTAGTGTAGGGGGGGTGAACACTGAAGCTTTCTTT